This T cell receptor beta chain stems from a study of monozygotic twins with inflammatory bowel disease. Study-wide results and caveats: Sharing of clonotypes with others was lower in IBD patients than in healthy twins, and this was especially so with disease activity. Repertoire similarity did not differ between concordant and discordant twins, possibly owing to limited power.

Germline values: CDR1 ENHRY, CDR2 SYGVKD. The CDR3 totals 15 residues. With eight separate reactions per sample, the authors made cDNA. Addition of UMIs with a 6-nucleotide sample barcode was achieved by template switching. TCRdb re-called the 5' RACE reads and catalogs CDR3 proteins one per entry, DNA excluded. Recorded for this sample: about 160,000 distinct CDR3 sequences. To note about this clonotype: No antigen is known for it.

The receptor was derived from a human donor with ulcerative colitis or Crohn's disease, or a healthy co-twin of an affected twin (not recorded which). The source material was blood. This chain links TRBV10-3 with TRBJ1-6; TCRdb returns TRBD1, unconfirmable since there is no DNA. CDR3 loop: CAISEGQGGFGPLHF.